A single sample gave rise to the 28 T cell receptor beta chains below, sequenced in a study of blood T cell repertoires in COVID-19. The method was immunoSEQ multiplex PCR; TCRdb's version includes in-frame clones alone and lacks a portion of them. The sample has 150,000 to 200,000 clones, 86% seen once; the top ten hold around 8.6%. The sequenced sample consisted of PBMCs or T cells enriched from blood (not recorded which). The receptors derive from a woman under 40 who had recovered from COVID-19.

The gene calls are TRBV3-1 (or the pseudogene TRBV3-2) and TRBJ2-7; D is possibly TRBD1 (6 bases). The CDR3 runs 13 residues. The germline V gene has CDR1 LGHDT and CDR2 YNNKEL (reference sequence). Trimming cost V 4 bases and J 0 bases, with 7 bases left between them. The CDR3 bases are TGTGCCAGCAGCCGGACAGACTCCTACGAGCAGTACTTC. It yields the protein CASSRTDSYEQYF.

The chain couples TRBV6-5 to TRBJ1-6; no firm D call. CDR3 length: 15 amino acids. CDR1 and CDR2 (germline): MNHEY, SVGAGI. Trimming removed 0 bases from V and 6 bases from J, with 9 bases in between. This CDR3 is CASSYSSRFNSPLHF. CDR3 sequence (DNA): TGTGCCAGCAGTTACTCGTCCAGGTTTAATTCACCCCTCCACTTT.

J is TRBJ1-2 and V is TRBV9; 9 bases align to TRBD1. This CDR3 region has 15 residues. CDR1 and CDR2 (germline): SGDLS, YYNGEE. V trimming: 3 bases; J trimming: 6 bases; junction bases outside the gene matches: 9. In nucleotides, the CDR3 is TGTGCCAGCAGCGAGACCCCTACAGGGGGCAATGGCTACACCTTC. It is translated as CASSETPTGGNGYTF.

J is TRBJ2-7 and V is TRBV28, with 15 bases matching TRBD2. Trimming took 2 bases from V and 2 from J; bases not matched to a gene: 4. This CDR3 spans 17 amino acids. Per germline, CDR1 MDHEN and CDR2 SYDVKM. CDR3 coding DNA: TGTGCCAGCAGTTTAGGAGGACTAGCGGGAGGGCCCTACGAGCAGTACTTC. This encodes CASSLGGLAGGPYEQYF.

The chain links TRBV6-1 to TRBJ2-4, with D possibly TRBD1 on 5 matching bases. V shed 0 bases and J shed 5 bases, with 11 bases lying between them. Germline CDR1 reads MNHNS; CDR2 reads SASEGT. The CDR3 contains 15 residues. The CDR3 loop is CASSEAGQGQNIQYF. In nucleotides, the CDR3 is TGTGCCAGCAGTGAAGCCGGGCAGGGCCAAAACATTCAGTACTTC.

The V and J genes are TRBV19 and TRBJ2-2, with TRBD2 matching over 10 bases. From germline, CDR1 is LNHDA and CDR2 SQIVND (reference sequence). Trimming removed 7 bases from V and 5 bases from J; junction bases left unmatched: 19. This CDR3 contains 19 residues. The CDR3 DNA reads TGTGCCAGTAACCCCCTCGGAGGTAGCGGGGGGTTGGAGACCGGGGAGCTGTTTTTT. It is translated as CASNPLGGSGGLETGELFF.

The rearrangement links TRBV28 to TRBJ2-7, with TRBD1 matching over 8 bases. The germline CDR1 and CDR2 sequences are MDHEN and SYDVKM. The V gene end was trimmed by 10 bases and the J gene end by 0 bases; junction bases not matched to a gene: 11. The CDR3 length is 15 residues. As DNA, the CDR3 is TGTGCCACCTCCGAGGCGGACAGGGCCTCCTACGAGCAGTACTTC. It translates to CATSEADRASYEQYF.

The rearrangement uses TRBV27 and TRBJ2-7; TRBD1 matches 8 bases. From germline, CDR1 is MNHEY and CDR2 SMNVEV (reference sequence). The CDR3 sequence is 19 residues long. With 4 bases clipped from V and 3 bases from J, the junction kept 20 bases outside the gene matches. The CDR3 DNA reads TGTGCCAGCAGTTCAAACTCGAGAGTGAACAGGGGGGCCTTCTACGAGCAGTACTTC. Protein sequence: CASSSNSRVNRGAFYEQYF.

The V and J genes are TRBV7-9 and TRBJ1-4; D is undetermined. V was shortened by 5 bases and J by 4 bases, with 20 bases between the two germline ends. The length of the CDR3 is 17 residues. Per germline, CDR1 SEHNR and CDR2 FQNEAQ (reference sequence). The CDR3, as DNA: TGTGCCAGCAGCATGAAACTGAGGAGTGAGTTTAATGAAAAACTGTTTTTT. This gives the protein CASSMKLRSEFNEKLFF.

The CDR3 reads CASRGLAEFSYEQYF. Written as DNA, the CDR3 is TGTGCCAGCAGGGGCCTAGCGGAGTTCTCCTACGAGCAGTACTTC. J is TRBJ2-7 and V is TRBV19, with D perhaps matching TRBD2 (7 bases). Germline V gene lookup returns CDR1 LNHDA and CDR2 SQIVND (reference sequence). The CDR3 runs 15 residues. V lost 9 bases, J lost 0 bases, and 18 bases lay in between.

This clone was found once. The chain has TRBV28 and TRBJ2-7, with 9 nucleotides matching TRBD2. Germline V gene lookup returns CDR1 MDHEN and CDR2 SYDVKM. This CDR3 has 15 residues. The V segment lost 5 bases and the J segment 7 bases; nucleotides outside the gene matches: 12. DNA of the CDR3: TGTGCCAGCAGTCTTAGCGGGAGCTTAGGAACTGAGCAGTACTTC. It specifies CASSLSGSLGTEQYF.

This clone was observed once. The J gene is TRBJ2-4, the V gene TRBV30; 8 nucleotides match TRBD1. Germline V gene lookup returns CDR1 GTSNPN and CDR2 SVGIG (reference sequence). Unmatched junction bases numbered 11, after V lost 7 bases and J lost 9 bases. The CDR3 has 13 residues. The CDR3, as DNA: TGTGCCTATAGCCGACAGGGGTTGGGCATTCAGTACTTC. It codes for CAYSRQGLGIQYF.

V gene TRBV30 combines with J gene TRBJ2-5; D is possibly TRBD2 (5 bases). The length of the CDR3 is 15 residues. Germline V gene lookup returns CDR1 GTSNPN and CDR2 SVGIG (reference sequence). V was trimmed by 0 bases and J by 3 bases, leaving 14 bases between them. The CDR3 loop is CAWSVRGRLKETQYF. The CDR3 nucleotides read TGTGCCTGGAGTGTACGAGGGCGGTTGAAAGAGACCCAGTACTTC.

The rearrangement uses TRBV4-1 and TRBJ1-2; TRBD1 aligns across 10 bases. This CDR3 is 16 amino acids long. Trimming removed 0 bases from V and 0 bases from J; junction bases left unmatched: 1. CDR1 and CDR2 from the germline V gene are MGHRA and YSYEKL. The CDR3 spells CASSQEGTGANYGYTF. The CDR3 DNA follows: TGCGCCAGCAGCCAAGAGGGGACAGGGGCTAACTATGGCTACACCTTC.

The genes are TRBV29-1 and TRBJ1-1, with D unresolved. This CDR3 is built from 13 residues. With 4 bases removed from V and 1 base from J, the gap between germline ends came to 10 bases. Germline V gene sequence: CDR1 SQVTM, CDR2 ANQGSEA. The CDR3, as DNA: TGCAGCGTTGGAGGTCGGCAGAACACTGAAGCTTTCTTT. Protein sequence: CSVGGRQNTEAFF.

The genes are TRBV28 and TRBJ1-1, with 9 positions matching TRBD1. After removal of 5 bases from V and 5 bases from J, the junction contained 12 bases not matched to a gene. Germline-derived CDR1 and CDR2 are MDHEN and SYDVKM. The CDR3 loop spans 16 amino acids. The CDR3 DNA sequence: TGTGCCAGCAGTACCTTCCACGGACAGGGGTGGACTGAAGCTTTCTTT. Protein: CASSTFHGQGWTEAFF. Filled out from reference TRBV28 and TRBJ1-1, the complete variable domain reads DVKVTQSSRYLVKRTGEKVFLECVQDMDHENMFWYRQDPGLGLRLIYFSYDVKMKEKGDIPEGYSVSREKKERFSLILESASTNQTSMYLCASSTFHGQGWTEAFFGQGTRLTVV.

The chain couples TRBV2 to TRBJ1-5; D perhaps matches TRBD1 (6 bases). V was pared by 6 bases and J by 7 bases, with 22 bases between. CDR1 SNHLY and CDR2 FYNNEI come from the germline V gene. This CDR3 contains 16 residues. CDR3 sequence reads: CASSLVGAQMGQPQHF. Written as DNA, the CDR3 is TGTGCCAGCAGCCTGGTGGGGGCGCAAATGGGCCAGCCCCAGCATTTT.

The chain employs TRBV15 and TRBJ2-5; D is undetermined. Germline V lookup: CDR1 LNHNV, CDR2 YYDKDF (reference sequence). The germline V and J ends were trimmed by 1 base and 1 base, with 10 bases remaining between them. CDR3 length equals 15 residues. CDR3 loop: CATSRASQVQETQYF. For the CDR3, the DNA is TGTGCCACCAGCAGAGCGAGTCAGGTCCAAGAGACCCAGTACTTC.

The chain links TRBV28 to TRBJ2-2; the D gene is possibly TRBD1 (5 bases). Germline V lookup: CDR1 MDHEN, CDR2 SYDVKM. Between the trimmed V and J ends, which lost 5 bases and 1 base, there was a span of 11 bases. CDR3 length: 15 amino acids. The CDR3 spells CASSRPTENTGELFF. The CDR3 DNA reads TGTGCCAGCAGTAGACCGACAGAGAACACCGGGGAGCTGTTTTTT.

The CDR3 DNA follows: TGTGCCAGCTCACGCTGGCAGGGTACTGACGAGACCCAGTACTTC. It encodes CASSRWQGTDETQYF. The chain joins TRBV18 to TRBJ2-5; D possibly corresponds to TRBD1 (5 bases). The CDR3 contains 15 residues. Trimming took 4 bases from V and 5 from J, leaving 17 bases between them. Germline values: CDR1 KGHSH, CDR2 LQKENI.

V is TRBV30 and J is TRBJ1-2; D not resolved. Germline V gene lookup returns CDR1 GTSNPN and CDR2 SVGIG (reference sequence). V shed 0 bases and J shed 8 bases, with 10 bases lying between them. This CDR3 has 12 residues. The CDR3 reads CAWSVLSGGYTF. CDR3 in DNA: TGTGCCTGGAGTGTACTTTCGGGAGGCTACACCTTC. Combining the CDR3 with reference TRBV30 and TRBJ1-2 gives the whole variable domain SQTIHQWPATLVQPVGSPLSLECTVEGTSNPNLYWYRQAAGRGLQLLFYSVGIGQISSEVPQNLSASRPQDRQFILSSKKLLLSDSGFYLCAWSVLSGGYTFGSGTRLTVV.

This clone was recorded once. The V and J genes are TRBV29-1 and TRBJ2-7; weak D call: TRBD1 (6 bases). Trimming left V 4 bases short and J 4 bases short, with 11 bases between. The CDR3 consists of 12 residues. Per germline, CDR1 SQVTM and CDR2 ANQGSEA. CDR3 region: CSVAIQGYEQYF. The CDR3 region has the DNA TGCAGCGTTGCAATACAGGGTTACGAGCAGTACTTC.

J is TRBJ2-5 and V is TRBV28; D might be TRBD2 (6 bases). There are 15 residues in the CDR3. Germline loops: CDR1 MDHEN, CDR2 SYDVKM. Trimming removed 3 bases at V and 0 bases at J, with 11 bases between. The CDR3 nucleotides are TGTGCCAGCAGTTTTGGATGGGACTACCAAGAGACCCAGTACTTC. Translated, it gives CASSFGWDYQETQYF. Looking up the rest from reference TRBV28 and TRBJ2-5 gives the full variable domain: DVKVTQSSRYLVKRTGEKVFLECVQDMDHENMFWYRQDPGLGLRLIYFSYDVKMKEKGDIPEGYSVSREKKERFSLILESASTNQTSMYLCASSFGWDYQETQYFGPGTRLLVL.

This chain connects TRBV7-2 to TRBJ2-2; the match to TRBD1 covers 9 bases. The CDR3 sequence is 12 residues long. CDR1 and CDR2 (germline): SGHTA, FQGNSA. V lost 6 bases, J lost 13 bases, and 6 bases stayed unmatched. For the CDR3, the DNA is TGTGCCAGCAGTCCACAGGGGGCACTGCTGTTTTTT. The encoded protein is CASSPQGALLFF.

The chain uses TRBV6-1 and TRBJ2-3; TRBD2 matches at 16 bases. The V segment lost 4 bases and the J segment 2 bases; nucleotides outside the gene matches: 9. CDR1 and CDR2 (germline): MNHNS, SASEGT. The CDR3 runs 19 residues. As DNA, the CDR3 is TGTGCCAGCAGTGTGCCCCCGGGACTAGCGGGAGGGCTCACAGATACGCAGTATTTT. Protein product: CASSVPPGLAGGLTDTQYF.

This clone was seen a handful of times. V gene TRBV29-1 combines with J gene TRBJ1-1; unclear D gene. Trimming removed 4 bases from V and 2 bases from J, with 8 bases in between. CDR1 is SQVTM, CDR2 ANQGSEA, per germline. The CDR3 runs to 12 residues. CDR3: CSVVRANTEAFF. The CDR3 DNA follows: TGCAGCGTTGTTAGAGCTAACACTGAAGCTTTCTTT.

The chain recombines TRBV28 with TRBJ1-2, with D possibly matching TRBD1 (5 bases). Between the trimmed V and J ends, which lost 4 bases and 6 bases, there was a span of 12 bases. CDR1 MDHEN and CDR2 SYDVKM come from the germline V gene. This CDR3 has 13 amino acids. The CDR3 spells CASSSGRAHGYTF. The CDR3 DNA reads as TGTGCCAGCAGTTCTGGCAGGGCGCATGGCTACACCTTC.

The rearrangement joins TRBV4-2 to TRBJ1-1, with TRBD1 identical over 7 bases. CDR3 length equals 16 residues. V gave up 3 bases and J gave up 5 bases; unmatched junction bases: 12. CDR1 and CDR2 from the germline V gene are LGHNA and YNFKEQ. CDR3 residues: CASSHLSARGRTEAFF. The DNA of the CDR3 is TGTGCCAGCAGCCACCTATCCGCCAGGGGGAGGACTGAAGCTTTCTTT.